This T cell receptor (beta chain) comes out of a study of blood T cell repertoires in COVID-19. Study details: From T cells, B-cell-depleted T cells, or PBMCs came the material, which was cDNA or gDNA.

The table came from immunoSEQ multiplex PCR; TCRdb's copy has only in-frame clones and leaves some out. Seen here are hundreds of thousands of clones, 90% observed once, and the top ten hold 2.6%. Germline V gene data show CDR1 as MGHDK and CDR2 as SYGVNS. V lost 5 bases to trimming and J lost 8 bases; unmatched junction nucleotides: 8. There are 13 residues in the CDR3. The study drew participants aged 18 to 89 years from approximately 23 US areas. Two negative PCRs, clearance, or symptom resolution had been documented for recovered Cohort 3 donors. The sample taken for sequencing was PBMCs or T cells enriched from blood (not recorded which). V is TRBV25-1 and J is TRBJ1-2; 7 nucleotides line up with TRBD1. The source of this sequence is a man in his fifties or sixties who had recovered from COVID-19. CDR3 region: CASSYGTVAGYTF. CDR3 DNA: TGTGCCAGCAGTTACGGGACAGTGGCGGGCTACACCTTC.